The 13 T cell receptor beta chains reported below all come from one sample, sequenced in a study of a mutant IDH1 vaccine in newly diagnosed glioma. Their antigen targets remain unknown. Time point of the sample: week 5, during vaccination. One vaccine dose held 300 ug of mutant IDH1 20-mer peptide and came with topical imiquimod. TCRdb's table, derived via immunoSEQ multiplex PCR, lists solely in-frame clones and lacks some. The data show about 58,000 clones, around 84% seen once. This specimen consisted of PBMCs, obtained from a glioma patient whose treatment included an IDH1 peptide vaccine. The receptors stem from a woman between 45 and 60 years old with glioma.

J is TRBJ2-7 and V is TRBV6-6; D may be TRBD1 (6 bases). The CDR3 has 13 amino acids. CDR1 is MNHNY, CDR2 SVGAGI, per germline (reference sequence). V was trimmed by 7 bases and J by 6 bases, leaving 16 bases between them. The CDR3 bases are TGTGCCAGCAACCGACAGGTACCGGGCGAGCAGTACTTC. Its protein product is CASNRQVPGEQYF.

The chain employs TRBV30 and TRBJ1-5; tentatively, D is TRBD1 (6 bases). The germline V gene encodes CDR1 GTSNPN and CDR2 SVGIG (reference sequence). Trimming took 6 bases from V and 3 from J, leaving 15 bases between them. CDR3 length: 14 residues. The CDR3 reads CACHRQGSNQPQHF. The CDR3 DNA sequence: TGTGCCTGCCACAGGCAGGGGTCCAATCAGCCCCAGCATTTT.

This clone was seen a single time. This chain uses TRBV28 with TRBJ1-5; 10 nucleotides align to TRBD1. Unmatched junction bases numbered 15, after V lost 7 bases and J lost 0 bases. CDR1 is MDHEN, CDR2 SYDVKM, per germline. The CDR3 is made up of 19 amino acids. The CDR3 region has the DNA TGTGCCAGCACCCTCGATAGGACAGGGGGGGGGTATAGCAATCAGCCCCAGCATTTT. Residues: CASTLDRTGGGYSNQPQHF.

This clone was picked up one time. This sequence joins TRBV9 and TRBJ2-4; 8 bases are shared with TRBD2. The V gene end was trimmed by 0 bases and the J gene end by 0 bases; junction bases not matched to a gene: 2. The germline V gene encodes CDR1 SGDLS and CDR2 YYNGEE. This CDR3 has 16 residues. The CDR3 here is CASSVDTSGAKNIQYF. In nucleotides, the CDR3 is TGTGCCAGCAGCGTAGACACTAGCGGAGCCAAAAACATTCAGTACTTC.

The chain links TRBV28 to TRBJ2-7, with TRBD1 matching over 7 bases. J lost 3 bases, V lost 4 bases, and 9 bases had no gene match. Looked up from germline, CDR1 is MDHEN and CDR2 is SYDVKM. This CDR3 comprises 15 residues. The CDR3 region has the DNA TGTGCCAGCAGTTCTCAACAGGGGAACGGCTACGAGCAGTACTTC. The encoded protein is CASSSQQGNGYEQYF. Variable domain in full (rest from reference TRBV28 and TRBJ2-7): DVKVTQSSRYLVKRTGEKVFLECVQDMDHENMFWYRQDPGLGLRLIYFSYDVKMKEKGDIPEGYSVSREKKERFSLILESASTNQTSMYLCASSSQQGNGYEQYFGPGTRLTVT.

The rearrangement joins TRBV9 to TRBJ1-2; 10 bases map to TRBD1. Trimming took 0 bases from V and 6 from J; bases not matched to a gene: 11. Per germline, CDR1 SGDLS and CDR2 YYNGEE. The CDR3 runs to 17 residues. CDR3 nucleotides: TGTGCCAGCAGCGTAGTTTCCTCCGGGACAGGGGAACATGGCTACACCTTC. It translates to CASSVVSSGTGEHGYTF.

The V and J genes are TRBV30 and TRBJ1-1; TRBD1 is a possible D gene (5 bases). Deletions cut 0 bases from V and 0 bases from J, with 8 bases between. CDR1 is GTSNPN and CDR2 is SVGIG in the germline V gene (reference sequence). This CDR3 is 14 amino acids long. The CDR3 region has the DNA TGTGCCTGGAGTGTAGGGGCCATGAACACTGAAGCTTTCTTT. This sequence encodes CAWSVGAMNTEAFF. Drawing the rest from reference TRBV30 and TRBJ1-1, the complete variable domain is SQTIHQWPATLVQPVGSPLSLECTVEGTSNPNLYWYRQAAGRGLQLLFYSVGIGQISSEVPQNLSASRPQDRQFILSSKKLLLSDSGFYLCAWSVGAMNTEAFFGQGTRLTVV.

CDR3 sequence reads: CASSYMRGASGYTF. The CDR3, as DNA: TGTGCCAGCAGTTACATGCGGGGGGCGAGTGGCTACACCTTC. The J gene is TRBJ1-2, the V gene TRBV6-5; a possible D gene is TRBD1 (6 bases). With 2 bases removed from V and 7 bases from J, the gap between germline ends came to 14 bases. CDR1 and CDR2 (germline): MNHEY, SVGAGI. This CDR3 has 14 amino acids.

This clone was counted a single time. The V call is TRBV5-4, the J call TRBJ2-1; D remains unclear. Between the trimmed V and J ends, which lost 4 bases and 14 bases, there was a span of 22 bases. The CDR3 totals 14 residues. In germline, CDR1 is SGHNT, CDR2 YYREEE (reference sequence). CDR3 sequence reads: CASSPTGRTLLEFF. The CDR3 DNA reads as TGTGCCAGCAGCCCTACCGGCAGAACCCTCCTGGAGTTCTTC.

This chain uses TRBV12-2 with TRBJ1-5; TRBD1 was called by the table and not checked on the DNA. TRBV12-2 is classified as a pseudogene. The CDR3 is made up of 15 amino acids. In DNA form, the CDR3 reads TGTGCAAGTCGCTTAGCCGGGACAGGGAATCAGCCCCAGCATTTT. Translating it yields CASRLAGTGNQPQHF.

The chain carries TRBV5-1 and TRBJ2-3; 7 bases match TRBD1. The CDR3 has 15 residues. V dropped 1 base and J dropped 5; count of bases not matched to a gene: 7. The germline gives CDR1 SGHRS, CDR2 YFSETQ. The CDR3 sequence: CASSLRSTGQDTQYF. The CDR3 DNA is TGCGCCAGCAGCTTGAGATCGACAGGGCAAGATACGCAGTATTTT.

The rearrangement joins TRBV7-6 to TRBJ2-5; 13 bases agree with TRBD2. After removal of 1 base from V and 2 bases from J, the junction contained 1 base not matched to a gene. The CDR3 is made up of 16 amino acids. From germline, CDR1 is SGHVS and CDR2 FNYEAQ. CDR3 in amino acids: CASSLGLAGGQETQYF. The CDR3 DNA reads as TGTGCCAGCAGCTTAGGACTAGCGGGGGGTCAAGAGACCCAGTACTTC.

The rearrangement uses TRBV29-1 and TRBJ2-5; D not certain. The J call may be in error: the DNA end matches TRBJ2-7 better. CDR3 length: 13 amino acids. In germline, CDR1 is SQVTM, CDR2 ANQGSEA. CDR3 DNA sequence: TGCAGCGTTAAAAGCGTACCTCCCTACGAGCAGTACTTC. This translates into CSVKSVPPYEQYF.